The 21 T cell receptor beta chains in this list originate from one sample, sequenced in a study of Tregs in tolerant kidney transplant recipients. Produced via immunoSEQ multiplex PCR; TCRdb's table is partial and in-frame only. The listing records about 30,000 clones. The material was CD8+ T cells from blood, obtained before the transplant. Source of these receptors: a human donor who received a combined kidney and bone marrow transplant.

A word on this clone: The read ends 3 residues shy of where the CDR3 ends; the end is completed using the germline J gene. V and J are TRBV7-3 and TRBJ2-5, with 7 bases aligning to TRBD1. V was pared by 5 bases and J by 1 base, with 7 bases of the junction left unmatched. CDR1 is SGHTA, CDR2 FQGTGA, per germline. This CDR3 comprises 15 residues. CDR3 in amino acids: CASSQTRDSQETQYF. The sequenced CDR3 bases are TGTGCCAGCAGCCAGACCCGGGACAGCCAAGAGACC. Filled out from reference TRBV7-3 and TRBJ2-5, the complete variable domain reads GAGVSQTPSNKVTEKGKYVELRCDPISGHTALYWYRQSLGQGPEFLIYFQGTGAADDSGLPNDRFFAVRPEGSVSTLKIQRTERGDSAVYLCASSQTRDSQETQYFGPGTRLLVL.

A remark on this clone: The CDR3 end falls 3 residues outside the read, so it is completed with the germline J gene. The chain links TRBV7-8 to TRBJ2-1, with D possibly TRBD1 on 5 matching bases. The CDR3 is made up of 13 amino acids. The V gene lost 5 bases and the J gene lost 6 bases, with 11 bases spanning the gap. Germline V gene sequence: CDR1 SGHVS, CDR2 FQNEAQ. The CDR3 is CASSRRQSNEQFF. CDR3 DNA (partial): TGTGCCAGCAGCCGACGACAGTCCAATGAG.

Regarding this clone: The read comes to an end 3 residues before the CDR3 does, leaving the germline J gene to fill in the end. V is TRBV5-1 and J is TRBJ1-1, with D hard to call. The CDR3 spans 14 residues. Looked up from germline, CDR1 is SGHRS and CDR2 is YFSETQ. Deletions cut 2 bases from V and 1 base from J, with 9 bases between. CDR3 residues: CASSFRGQNTEAFF. CDR3 bases read: TGCGCCAGCAGCTTCCGGGGTCAGAACACTGAA.

For this clone: With the read ending 3 residues before the CDR3 end, the germline J gene is used to fill in that end. This sequence joins TRBV20-1 and TRBJ2-7, with D perhaps matching TRBD2 (6 bases). Germline assignment: CDR1 DFQATT and CDR2 SNEGSKA (reference sequence). The CDR3 is 10 amino acids. Between the trimmed V and J ends, which lost 6 bases and 3 bases, there was a span of 6 bases. The sequenced CDR3 bases are TGCAGTGCCGGGGGCTACGAG. Encoded protein: CSAGGYE. The whole CDR3 sequence is CSAGGYEQYF.

About this clone: The read stops 3 residues short of the end of the CDR3; the missing end is completed from the germline J gene. This chain connects TRBV29-1 to TRBJ1-1; possibly TRBD1 for D (5 bases). Germline CDR1 SQVTM, CDR2 ANQGSEA. This CDR3 spans 13 amino acids. Deletions cut 2 bases from V and 1 base from J, with 8 bases between. The covered CDR3 bases are TGCAGCGTTGAAACAGGCTCGAACACTGAA. It specifies CSVETGSNTE. The whole CDR3 region reads CSVETGSNTEAFF.

Comment on this clone: Coverage ceases 3 residues before the CDR3 finishes, and the germline J gene fills in the end. The rearrangement links TRBV7-9 to TRBJ1-1; possibly TRBD1 for D (6 bases). CDR1 and CDR2 (germline): SEHNR, FQNEAQ (reference sequence). CDR3 length: 12 residues. The chain's CDR3 is CASSPDRSLAFF. The covered CDR3 bases are TGTGCCAGCAGCCCAGACAGGAGTTTA.

As for this clone: The read ends 3 residues before the CDR3 terminus; that terminus is restored from the germline J gene. V is TRBV5-4 and J is TRBJ2-7; D ambiguous. This CDR3 is 14 amino acids long. V dropped 0 bases and J dropped 4 bases, with 11 bases sitting between them. Germline CDR1 reads SGHNT; CDR2 reads YYREEE (reference sequence). The DNA read from the CDR3 is TGTGCCAGCAGCTTGGACTTCTCTATGTACGAG. Protein: CASSLDFSMYE. The whole CDR3 protein is CASSLDFSMYEQYF.

Notes on this clone: The read terminates 3 residues ahead of where the CDR3 ends, so the germline J gene completes it. The genes are TRBV7-3 and TRBJ2-1, with 9 bases lining up with TRBD2. The germline V gene encodes CDR1 SGHTA and CDR2 FQGTGA. V lost 1 base, J lost 1 base, and 2 bases stayed unmatched. This CDR3 region has 16 residues. CDR3 protein: CASSLIAGVSYNEQFF. The DNA read from the CDR3 is TGTGCCAGCAGCTTAATAGCGGGAGTGTCCTACAATGAG.

Details on this clone: The read gets to within 3 residues of the CDR3 end, and the germline J gene fills in the rest. V usage is TRBV19 and J usage is TRBJ2-1, with 9 bases identical to TRBD1. The CDR3 extends over 15 amino acids. V gave up 5 bases and J gave up 4 bases; unmatched junction bases: 6. The germline gives CDR1 LNHDA, CDR2 SQIVND (reference sequence). The CDR3 loop reads CASSGRDRVYNEQFF. CDR3 DNA, as far as it was read: TGTGCCAGTAGTGGCCGGGACAGGGTTTACAATGAG.

Concerning this clone itself: Coverage ceases 3 residues before the CDR3 finishes, and the germline J gene fills in the end. This rearrangement joins TRBV19 to TRBJ1-2; no firm D call. Germline CDR1 is LNHDA and CDR2 is SQIVND (reference sequence). CDR3 length: 15 amino acids. V was cut by 1 base and J by 6 bases, with 15 bases left in between. The CDR3 here is CASSIVDSGPHGYTF. CDR3 bases read: TGTGCCAGTAGTATAGTGGACTCAGGACCCCATGGC.

The covered CDR3 bases are TGTGCCAGCTCAAGGACTAGCGGGATGGATGAG. Protein product: CASSRTSGMDE. The complete CDR3 protein is CASSRTSGMDEQFF. This sequence joins TRBV18 and TRBJ2-1, with 12 bases lining up with TRBD2. The read ends 3 residues shy of where the CDR3 ends; the end is completed using the germline J gene. The junction had 4 bases not matched to a gene; V was cut back by 5 bases and J by 8 bases. Germline V lookup: CDR1 KGHSH, CDR2 LQKENI. The CDR3 covers 14 residues.

Remarks on this clone: With the read ending 3 residues before the CDR3 end, the germline J gene is used to fill in that end. This chain connects TRBV19 to TRBJ2-1; possibly TRBD2 for D (5 bases). Germline V CDR1 and CDR2: LNHDA, SQIVND (reference sequence). V was shortened by 1 base and J by 9 bases, with 13 bases between the two germline ends. The CDR3 has 14 amino acids. CDR3 bases read: TGTGCCAGTAGTATAGTCGTAGCGTCGGGTGAG. This gives the protein CASSIVVASGE. The entire CDR3 protein reads CASSIVVASGEQFF.

A note on this clone: Read sequence stops 3 residues before the CDR3 end, and the germline J gene provides the missing end. The genes are TRBV6-2 or TRBV6-3 and TRBJ2-1; D not certain. Trimming removed 4 bases at V and 7 bases at J, with 8 bases between. Germline CDR1 reads MNHEY; CDR2 reads SVGEGT. The CDR3 sequence is 12 residues long. The DNA read from the CDR3 is TGTGCCAGCAGTTTGACAATAAATGAG. As protein: CASSLTINE. The entire CDR3 protein is CASSLTINEQFF.

With regard to this clone: The read finishes 3 residues shy of the CDR3 end, and the germline J gene is used to complete it. The chain combines TRBV10-3 with TRBJ2-7; D is unresolved. The CDR3 length is 13 residues. Trimming cost V 7 bases and J 3 bases, with 13 bases left between them. CDR1 and CDR2 (germline): ENHRY, SYGVKD. CDR3: CAITQEPYYEQYF. The DNA read from the CDR3 is TGTGCCATCACGCAGGAACCCTACTACGAG.

On this clone: The sequence runs out 3 residues before the end of the CDR3; the remainder is reconstructed from the germline J gene. This chain joins TRBV5-4 and TRBJ2-3, with a weak D call TRBD1 (6 bases). The CDR3 consists of 15 residues. Germline CDR1 is SGHNT and CDR2 is YYREEE (reference sequence). Trimming left V 2 bases short and J 5 bases short, with 15 bases between. The sequenced CDR3 bases are TGTGCCAGCAGCTTCACCGGGACAATGTTAGATACG. This encodes CASSFTGTMLDT. The whole CDR3 protein reads CASSFTGTMLDTQYF.

Concerning this clone itself: The read halts 3 residues ahead of the CDR3 end, with the missing end drawn from the germline J gene. V and J are TRBV24-1 and TRBJ2-2; no reliable D call. The ends were cut back, 1 base at V and 8 bases at J, with 7 bases in the middle. Per the germline V gene, CDR1 is KGHDR and CDR2 is SFDVKD. The CDR3 contains 13 residues. CDR3 protein: CATSDFPGGELFF. CDR3 DNA, as far as it was read: TGTGCCACCAGTGATTTTCCCGGTGGGGAG.

A word on this clone: The read gets to within 3 residues of the CDR3 end, and the germline J gene fills in the rest. The chain has TRBV7-7 and TRBJ1-5; 7 bases agree with TRBD1. Germline V gives CDR1 SSHAT, CDR2 FNYEAQ (reference sequence). Trimming took 1 base from V and 7 from J; bases not matched to a gene: 7. The CDR3 is made up of 15 amino acids. The covered CDR3 bases are TGTGCCAGCAGCTTAGAGCACAGGGGAAGGCAGCCC. Protein sequence: CASSLEHRGRQP. The whole CDR3 is CASSLEHRGRQPQHF.

A remark on this clone: The read terminates 3 residues before the CDR3 end, so the remaining end is supplied by the germline J gene. The rearrangement joins TRBV20-1 to TRBJ2-7; TRBD2 agrees at 9 bases. Trimming at V came to 6 bases and at J to 6 bases, leaving 9 bases not matched to a gene. This CDR3 is built from 13 residues. The germline V gene encodes CDR1 DFQATT and CDR2 SNEGSKA (reference sequence). The part of the CDR3 DNA that was read is TGCAGTGCGTCCCCGGGACTAGCATCCGAG. The encoded protein is CSASPGLASE. The full CDR3 protein is CSASPGLASEQYF.

Comments on this clone: The CDR3 is cut off 3 residues early in the read; its end comes from the germline J gene. The chain has TRBV20-1 and TRBJ2-1, with TRBD2 matching over 8 bases. The CDR3 length is 14 residues. The V and J ends lost 4 bases and 4 bases, in that order; junction bases with no gene match: 6. Per the germline V gene, CDR1 is DFQATT and CDR2 is SNEGSKA (reference sequence). The CDR3 here is CSANSAGGYNEQFF. Partial CDR3 DNA: TGCAGTGCTAACAGCGCGGGAGGTTACAATGAG.

The CDR3 DNA, read in part, is TGTGCCAGCAGTTCCAGGGTACAGCCC. Amino acids: CASSSRVQP. The full CDR3 sequence reads CASSSRVQPQHF. J is TRBJ1-5 and V is TRBV28; possible D gene TRBD1, 5 bases. The CDR3 end is not reached by the read, which stops 3 residues before it; the germline J gene fills it in. Trimming left V 4 bases short and J 7 bases short, with 8 bases between. The length of the CDR3 is 12 residues. CDR1 is MDHEN, CDR2 SYDVKM, per germline.

In regard to this clone: The sequence runs out 3 residues before the end of the CDR3; the remainder is reconstructed from the germline J gene. V gene TRBV13 combines with J gene TRBJ2-5; D gene ambiguous. Trimming left V 3 bases short and J 2 bases short, with 7 bases between. Germline CDR1 PRHDT, CDR2 FYEKMQ (reference sequence). CDR3 size: 13 residues. The part of the CDR3 DNA that was read is TGTGCCAGCAGCTTCGCCCTACAAGAGACC. Translation: CASSFALQET. The whole CDR3 sequence reads CASSFALQETQYF.